This T cell receptor (beta chain) comes out of a study of T cell repertoires in cytomegalovirus infection. Study at large: In public TCR beta signatures, there were indications of both CMV infection and matching HLA type.

This clonotype has at least ten counts. Its antigen is unknown. This CDR3 has 17 residues. Germline CDR1 is SGHTA and CDR2 is FQGNSA. The V and J ends lost 5 bases and 2 bases, in that order; junction bases with no gene match: 8. In TCRdb, the reads were re-called with MiXCR into one record per CDR3 protein. The sample carries 300,000 to 400,000 distinct CDR3 sequences, around a quarter recorded once. The J gene is TRBJ2-2, the V gene TRBV7-2, with 10 bases fitting TRBD2. Here the sequenced sample was cultured PBMCs, taken from culture after CMV antigen stimulation. This sequence originates from a human donor in good health (CMV status not recorded). Some clones in this sample may be carry-over from other donors' samples. The CDR3 region has the DNA TGTGCCAGCAGCAAACTAGCGGGATGGTTTAACACCGGGGAGCTGTTTTTT. Encoded protein: CASSKLAGWFNTGELFF.